The 5 T cell receptor beta chains given below trace back to one sample, sequenced in a study of CD8 T cells in Susac syndrome. An amount of RNA that ranged from roughly 0.45 to 1 ug was reverse transcribed with random hexamers. TCRdb redid the calling of the immunoSEQ multiplex PCR reads with MiXCR, one entry per CDR3 protein. Of 150,000 or so distinct CDR3 sequences detected, around 93% appear once; the ten largest clones hold just over 0.13%. The sequenced sample consisted of CD4+ T cells from PBMCs. These receptors all come from a human donor in good health.

The chain is built from TRBV12-5 and TRBJ1-4; D call uncertain. In germline, CDR1 is LGHNT, CDR2 FRNRAP. The CDR3 is made up of 13 amino acids. The V and J ends lost 6 bases and 6 bases respectively, with 11 bases between them. CDR3 sequence reads: CASGGGSYEKLFF. The CDR3 DNA follows: TGTGCTAGTGGGGGCGGTTCGTATGAAAAACTGTTTTTT.

V gene TRBV18 combines with J gene TRBJ1-2; D is unresolved. The V and J ends lost 4 bases and 2 bases respectively, with 14 bases between them. The CDR3 sequence is 15 residues long. Per germline, CDR1 KGHSH and CDR2 LQKENI. The CDR3 DNA reads TGTGCCAGCTCACGGGGAGGTTCAGGAAACTATGGCTACACCTTC. This codes for CASSRGGSGNYGYTF. The full variable domain, its missing parts supplied by reference TRBV18 and TRBJ1-2, is NAGVMQNPRHLVRRRGQEARLRCSPMKGHSHVYWYRQLPEEGLKFMVYLQKENIIDESGMPKERFSAEFPKEGPSILRIQQVVRGDSAAYFCASSRGGSGNYGYTFGSGTRLTVV.

This clonotype was seen just once. This sequence joins TRBV10-3 and TRBJ1-2; D call uncertain. CDR3 length equals 13 residues. The ends were cut back, 2 bases at V and 1 base at J, with 5 bases in the middle. From germline, CDR1 is ENHRY and CDR2 SYGVKD. The CDR3 reads CAISEEDNYGYTF. CDR3 DNA: TGTGCCATCAGTGAGGAAGATAACTATGGCTACACCTTC.

The chain combines TRBV5-1 with TRBJ2-5; the D is unclear. The length of the CDR3 is 14 residues. V lost 4 bases to trimming and J lost 4 bases, with 14 bases between them. In germline, CDR1 is SGHRS, CDR2 YFSETQ. This chain's CDR3 is CASSPGRSGETQYF. The CDR3 nucleotides read TGCGCCAGCAGCCCCGGACGGTCGGGAGAGACCCAGTACTTC.

This clonotype was counted between two and nine times. The rearrangement joins TRBV3-1 to TRBJ1-2; D unresolved. The CDR3 extends over 12 amino acids. V was trimmed by 0 bases and J by 5 bases, leaving 4 bases between them. The V gene's germline CDR1 is LGHDT and CDR2 YNNKEL (reference sequence). CDR3 in amino acids: CASSQEGYGYTF. For the CDR3, the DNA is TGTGCCAGCAGCCAAGAGGGGTATGGCTACACCTTC.